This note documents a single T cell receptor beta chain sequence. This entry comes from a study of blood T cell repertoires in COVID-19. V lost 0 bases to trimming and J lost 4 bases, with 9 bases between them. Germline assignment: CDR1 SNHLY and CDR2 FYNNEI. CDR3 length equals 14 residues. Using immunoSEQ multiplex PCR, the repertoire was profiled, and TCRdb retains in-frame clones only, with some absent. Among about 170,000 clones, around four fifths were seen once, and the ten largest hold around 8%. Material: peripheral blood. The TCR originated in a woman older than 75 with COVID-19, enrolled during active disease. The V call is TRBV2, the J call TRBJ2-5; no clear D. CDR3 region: CASSEAPGLETQYF. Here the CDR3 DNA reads TGTGCCAGCAGTGAAGCGCCCGGGTTAGAGACCCAGTACTTC.